The 29 T cell receptor beta chains presented below share a single source sample, sequenced in a study of T cell repertoires in cytomegalovirus infection. These receptors' antigens are unknown. From the reads, TCRdb called clonotypes with MiXCR, one entry per CDR3 protein. The profile covers around 360,000 distinct CDR3 sequences, with approximately 30% appearing a single time and roughly 13% taken by the ten largest. The specimen was cultured PBMCs, collected from culture after CMV antigen stimulation. These receptors were obtained from a human donor in good health (CMV status not recorded). Some clones in this sample may be carry-over from other donors' samples.

In its sample, this clonotype was seen a few times. V and J are TRBV7-2 and TRBJ1-3; unclear D gene. Germline loops: CDR1 SGHTA, CDR2 FQGNSA. This CDR3 is built from 15 residues. The germline V and J ends were trimmed by 0 bases and 2 bases, with 8 bases remaining between them. The CDR3 DNA reads as TGTGCCAGCAGCTTAGCGCTAGGGACTGGAAACACCATATATTTT. Protein product: CASSLALGTGNTIYF.

This clonotype came up a few times. V and J are TRBV4-1 and TRBJ1-1; D remains ambiguous. The germline gives CDR1 MGHRA, CDR2 YSYEKL. The ends were cut back, 1 base at V and 5 bases at J, with 11 bases in the middle. The CDR3 has 14 residues. The CDR3 nucleotides read TGCGCCAGCAGCCAAGTCTCTAGTGGGACTGAAGCTTTCTTT. This codes for CASSQVSSGTEAFF.

The chain uses TRBV25-1 and TRBJ1-3; no firm D call. Looked up from germline, CDR1 is MGHDK and CDR2 is SYGVNS. Trimming cost V 3 bases and J 0 bases, with 6 bases left between them. The CDR3 extends over 14 amino acids. CDR3 DNA sequence: TGTGCCAGCAGTGAGGTGGCCTCTGGAAACACCATATATTTT. It is translated as CASSEVASGNTIYF. The full variable domain, completed using reference TRBV25-1 and TRBJ1-3, is EADIYQTPRYLVIGTGKKITLECSQTMGHDKMYWYQQDPGMELHLIHYSYGVNSTEKGDLSSESTVSRIRTEHFPLTLESARPSHTSQYLCASSEVASGNTIYFGEGSWLTVV.

The sample holds many counts of this clonotype. This chain connects TRBV7-2 to TRBJ2-6, with a weak D call TRBD2 (5 bases). Germline values: CDR1 SGHTA, CDR2 FQGNSA. This CDR3 region has 14 residues. The V and J ends lost 3 bases and 2 bases respectively, with 5 bases between them. Here the CDR3 reads CASSFGAGANVLTF. DNA of the CDR3: TGTGCCAGCAGCTTCGGGGCTGGGGCCAACGTCCTGACTTTC.

This clonotype was counted only a few times. V and J are TRBV12-3 or TRBV12-4 and TRBJ2-1; the D gene is possibly TRBD2 (6 bases). This CDR3 has 15 amino acids. V lost 4 bases and J lost 6, with 16 bases in between. The CDR3 loop is CASSSLAGIGNEQFF. DNA of the CDR3: TGTGCCAGCAGTTCATTGGCGGGAATCGGCAATGAGCAGTTCTTC.

The chain is built from TRBV28 and TRBJ1-1, with 8 bases lining up with TRBD1. Per the germline V gene, CDR1 is MDHEN and CDR2 is SYDVKM. With V trimmed by 4 bases and J by 3 bases, 7 bases remained unmatched. The length of the CDR3 is 15 residues. The CDR3 here is CASSSNGQGYTEAFF. CDR3 nucleotides: TGTGCCAGCAGTTCCAACGGACAGGGATACACTGAAGCTTTCTTT.

The chain has TRBV7-9 and TRBJ2-1; D unresolved. The CDR3 has 12 residues. The V and J ends lost 5 bases and 6 bases respectively, with 8 bases between them. Looked up from germline, CDR1 is SEHNR and CDR2 is FQNEAQ (reference sequence). Written as DNA, the CDR3 is TGTGCCAGCAGCGCCCTTCCCAATGAGCAGTTCTTC. Translating gives CASSALPNEQFF.

The chain couples TRBV7-2 to TRBJ2-5; 9 bases fit TRBD2. CDR1 and CDR2 (germline): SGHTA, FQGNSA. This CDR3 spans 13 amino acids. The ends lost 8 bases at V and 1 base at J; junction bases unmatched: 2. The CDR3: CASGSGSQETQYF. In nucleotides, the CDR3 is TGTGCCAGCGGTAGCGGGAGCCAAGAGACCCAGTACTTC.

This clonotype was seen only a few times. V and J are TRBV6-1 and TRBJ2-5, with TRBD2 matching over 11 bases. V shed 5 bases and J 5 bases; nucleotides not matched to a gene: 16. This CDR3 comprises 18 residues. The germline CDR1 and CDR2 sequences are MNHNS and SASEGT. The CDR3 sequence: CASSSHSWASGRLETQYF. The CDR3 region has the DNA TGTGCCAGCAGTTCGCATTCTTGGGCTAGCGGGAGGTTGGAGACCCAGTACTTC.

This clonotype was found many times. The chain carries TRBV7-2 and TRBJ2-3, with 13 bases identical to TRBD2. The CDR3 consists of 16 residues. CDR1 is SGHTA and CDR2 is FQGNSA in the germline V gene. V shed 6 bases and J 7 bases; nucleotides not matched to a gene: 10. In DNA, the CDR3 is TGTGCCAGCAGTCCACTAGCGGGAGGGCCGATGTATACGCAGTATTTT. Translation: CASSPLAGGPMYTQYF.

V and J are TRBV20-1 and TRBJ2-3; D call uncertain. Trimming took off 0 bases at V and 1 base at J, with 11 bases between the two ends. Germline lookup yields CDR1 DFQATT and CDR2 SNEGSKA (reference sequence). This CDR3 has 15 residues. CDR3 sequence: CSARDYWQGTDTQYF. The CDR3 DNA sequence: TGCAGTGCTAGAGATTACTGGCAGGGCACAGATACGCAGTATTTT.

The chain couples TRBV7-2 to TRBJ2-2, with TRBD2 identical over 8 bases. The CDR3 spans 16 residues. V was clipped by 5 bases and J by 4 bases; unmatched bases: 9. Germline CDR1 and CDR2: SGHTA and FQGNSA. CDR3 in DNA: TGTGCCAGCAGCCCCGCAGCGGGAGTGGGCACCGGGGAGCTGTTTTTT. This translates into CASSPAAGVGTGELFF. Together with reference TRBV7-2 and TRBJ2-2, the CDR3 gives the full variable domain: GAGVSQSPSNKVTEKGKDVELRCDPISGHTALYWYRQSLGQGLEFLIYFQGNSAPDKSGLPSDRFSAERTGGSVSTLTIQRTQQEDSAVYLCASSPAAGVGTGELFFGEGSRLTVL.

This clonotype was counted ten times or more. This rearrangement joins TRBV28 to TRBJ1-1, with 8 bases matching TRBD1. V was clipped by 3 bases and J by 0 bases; unmatched bases: 0. This CDR3 is 14 amino acids long. From germline, CDR1 is MDHEN and CDR2 SYDVKM. CDR3 in amino acids: CASSLDRVNTEAFF. CDR3 nucleotide sequence: TGTGCCAGCAGTTTGGACAGGGTGAACACTGAAGCTTTCTTT.

The J gene is TRBJ2-5, the V gene TRBV15, with D tentatively TRBD1 (7 bases). The CDR3 contains 14 residues. Per germline, CDR1 LNHNV and CDR2 YYDKDF (reference sequence). Between the trimmed V and J ends, which lost 5 bases and 5 bases, there was a span of 15 bases. CDR3 in DNA: TGTGCCACCAGCGGGCAGGGGGGTTGGGAGACCCAGTACTTC. This codes for CATSGQGGWETQYF. Looking up the rest from reference TRBV15 and TRBJ2-5 gives the full variable domain: DAMVIQNPRYQVTQFGKPVTLSCSQTLNHNVMYWYQQKSSQAPKLLFHYYDKDFNNEADTPDNFQSRRPNTSFCFLDIRSPGLGDTAMYLCATSGQGGWETQYFGPGTRLLVL.

There are a few counts of this clonotype. This chain connects TRBV12-3 or TRBV12-4 to TRBJ2-2; D remains unclear. This CDR3 has 14 amino acids. V shed 4 bases and J shed 5 bases, with 11 bases lying between them. CDR3 loop: CASSSPTLTGELFF. The CDR3 DNA sequence: TGTGCCAGCAGTTCCCCTACTTTAACCGGGGAGCTGTTTTTT.

V is TRBV28 and J is TRBJ1-1, with TRBD1 matching over 9 bases. The CDR3 extends over 15 amino acids. The germline CDR1 and CDR2 sequences are MDHEN and SYDVKM. With V trimmed by 5 bases and J by 5 bases, 9 bases remained unmatched. This CDR3 is CASSGGGQGKTEAFF. For the CDR3, the DNA is TGTGCCAGCAGTGGTGGGGGACAGGGAAAAACTGAAGCTTTCTTT.

This clonotype appeared a few times. The chain employs TRBV6-2 or TRBV6-3 and TRBJ2-1, with TRBD2 matching over 11 bases. This CDR3 region has 18 residues. The V segment lost 7 bases and the J segment 6 bases; nucleotides outside the gene matches: 17. Germline values: CDR1 MNHEY, CDR2 SVGEGT. The CDR3 DNA is TGTGCCAGCACCCCACTCGATGCGGGACTAGCGGCCCGCAATGAGCAGTTCTTC. Translation gives CASTPLDAGLAARNEQFF.

This chain joins TRBV20-1 and TRBJ2-1; 10 positions agree with TRBD2. The V segment lost 3 bases and the J segment 3 bases; nucleotides outside the gene matches: 8. The CDR3 extends over 16 amino acids. The germline gives CDR1 DFQATT, CDR2 SNEGSKA (reference sequence). The CDR3: CSARSLLAGVYNEQFF. The CDR3 nucleotides are TGCAGTGCTAGGAGTCTTCTAGCGGGAGTCTACAATGAGCAGTTCTTC.

The rearrangement links TRBV12-3 or TRBV12-4 to TRBJ2-2; 7 positions agree with TRBD2. The CDR3 extends over 19 amino acids. The V gene end was trimmed by 6 bases and the J gene end by 1 base; junction bases not matched to a gene: 17. In DNA, the CDR3 is TGTGCCAGCAGATCCCTCGGGGGGATCGAGGGAGGGAACACCGGGGAGCTGTTTTTT. Protein product: CASRSLGGIEGGNTGELFF.

The rearrangement links TRBV7-6 to TRBJ1-6, with 9 bases that match TRBD1. After removal of 1 base from V and 6 bases from J, the junction contained 1 base not matched to a gene. Germline CDR1 is SGHVS and CDR2 is FNYEAQ. CDR3 size: 15 residues. CDR3 nucleotides: TGTGCCAGCAGCTTAGAGACAGGGGGTAATTCACCCCTCCACTTT. Amino acids: CASSLETGGNSPLHF.

The chain couples TRBV3-1 to TRBJ1-6, with TRBD1 identical over 7 bases. Trimming at V came to 4 bases and at J to 0 bases, leaving 9 bases not matched to a gene. In germline, CDR1 is LGHDT, CDR2 YNNKEL (reference sequence). The CDR3 has 18 amino acids. CDR3 bases: TGTGCCAGCAGCCGCAACGACAGGGTTCACTCCTATAATTCACCCCTCCACTTT. Translation gives CASSRNDRVHSYNSPLHF. Full variable domain (remainder filled in from reference TRBV3-1 and TRBJ1-6): DTAVSQTPKYLVTQMGNDKSIKCEQNLGHDTMYWYKQDSKKFLKIMFSYNNKELIINETVPNRFSPKSPDKAHLNLHINSLELGDSAVYFCASSRNDRVHSYNSPLHFGNGTRLTVT.

The chain joins TRBV6-5 to TRBJ1-5; TRBD1 agrees at 8 bases. Germline V gene lookup returns CDR1 MNHEY and CDR2 SVGAGI. J lost 4 bases, V lost 6 bases, and 8 bases had no gene match. This CDR3 has 15 residues. The CDR3 loop reads CASRMTGETNQPQHF. CDR3 DNA: TGTGCCAGCAGGATGACAGGGGAAACAAATCAGCCCCAGCATTTT.

This clonotype was counted ten times or more. The rearrangement uses TRBV7-2 and TRBJ2-3; D not resolved. The V gene's germline CDR1 is SGHTA and CDR2 FQGNSA. V gave up 7 bases and J gave up 2 bases, with 13 bases separating them. The CDR3 covers 14 residues. The CDR3, as DNA: TGTGCCAGCACCTCTTCGGCGCCCACAGATACGCAGTATTTT. As protein: CASTSSAPTDTQYF.

The chain couples TRBV11-2 to TRBJ2-7; D possibly corresponds to TRBD2 (6 bases). This CDR3 spans 14 amino acids. Trimming took 3 bases from V and 0 from J, leaving 9 bases between them. Germline V CDR1 and CDR2: SGHAT, FQNNGV. The CDR3 is CASSLEGSSYEQYV. The CDR3 nucleotides read TGTGCCAGCAGCTTGGAGGGGAGCTCCTACGAGCAGTACGTC.

The chain combines TRBV28 with TRBJ1-5, with 10 bases identical to TRBD1. The CDR3 is 16 amino acids. CDR1 and CDR2 from the germline V gene are MDHEN and SYDVKM. Trimming at V came to 4 bases and at J to 2 bases, leaving 5 bases not matched to a gene. The CDR3: CASSSPGTGGNQPQHF. As DNA, the CDR3 is TGTGCCAGCAGTTCGCCCGGGACAGGGGGCAATCAGCCCCAGCATTTT.

The rearrangement joins TRBV12-3 or TRBV12-4 to TRBJ1-1; D is possibly TRBD1 (6 bases). The V end was cut by 8 bases, the J end by 1 base, with 14 bases between. This CDR3 spans 14 amino acids. The chain's CDR3 is CASARGGENTEAFF. The CDR3 nucleotides are TGTGCCAGCGCCCGGGGGGGCGAGAACACTGAAGCTTTCTTT.

V usage is TRBV11-2 and J usage is TRBJ1-1, with D hard to call. This CDR3 has 14 residues. The germline V gene encodes CDR1 SGHAT and CDR2 FQNNGV. V lost 5 bases and J 0 bases, leaving 10 bases between the germline ends. CDR3 sequence (DNA): TGTGCCAGCAGCCAACAGATCATGAACACTGAAGCTTTCTTT. This translates into CASSQQIMNTEAFF.

The chain couples TRBV7-2 to TRBJ1-2, with D unresolved. The V gene lost 3 bases and the J gene lost 8 bases, with 10 bases spanning the gap. Per the germline V gene, CDR1 is SGHTA and CDR2 is FQGNSA. This CDR3 spans 12 amino acids. CDR3 sequence (DNA): TGTGCCAGCAGCTTCTTACAGAGAGGCTACACCTTC. Residues: CASSFLQRGYTF.

In this sample, this clonotype turned up a few times. The chain links TRBV19 to TRBJ1-1, with D maybe TRBD1 (6 bases). In germline, CDR1 is LNHDA, CDR2 SQIVND (reference sequence). Deletions cut 5 bases from V and 5 bases from J, with 18 bases between. The CDR3 spans 15 residues. The CDR3 DNA sequence: TGTGCCAGTAGTCTTACTCGGACAGCAGGGACTGAAGCTTTCTTT. Translating it yields CASSLTRTAGTEAFF. Using reference TRBV19 and TRBJ1-1 for the parts outside the CDR3, the full variable domain is DGGITQSPKYLFRKEGQNVTLSCEQNLNHDAMYWYRQDPGQGLRLIYYSQIVNDFQKGDIAEGYSVSREKKESFPLTVTSAQKNPTAFYLCASSLTRTAGTEAFFGQGTRLTVV.